The 21 T cell receptor beta chains presented below share a single source sample, sequenced in a study of molecular identifiers for immune sequencing clone quantification. TCRdb re-called the PCR reads with MiXCR, one entry per CDR3 protein. Here the sample spans about 640,000 distinct CDR3 sequences, 20% being singletons. Sample: naive CD8+ T cells from blood, with Jurkat cell RNA spiked in. Regarding subset: FACS-sorted CD8+CD4-CCR7+CD45RA+ naive T cells. These receptors were collected from a human donor in good health. Some libraries in this study had Jurkat cell RNA spiked in.

The chain employs TRBV18 and TRBJ2-5, with 12 bases matching TRBD1. Germline V gene lookup returns CDR1 KGHSH and CDR2 LQKENI. The trim removed 2 bases at V and 5 bases at J, leaving 6 bases unmatched. This CDR3 spans 16 amino acids. The chain's CDR3 is CASSPGTGGHMETQYF. CDR3 in DNA: TGTGCCAGCTCACCAGGGACAGGGGGCCATATGGAGACCCAGTACTTC.

With respect to this clonotype: The junction does not match germline at one end; this may be a read error. The genes are TRBV6-1 and TRBJ2-2, with D possibly TRBD2 on 5 matching bases. The length of the CDR3 is 16 residues. CDR1 and CDR2 (germline): MNHNS, SASEGT. CDR3 sequence: CASSAGVGSSSGELSF. In DNA, the CDR3 is TGTGCCAGCAGTGCTGGCGTAGGCTCGAGCTCCGGGGAGCTGTCTTTT.

This rearrangement joins TRBV11-2 to TRBJ2-7; TRBD1 matches at 7 bases. CDR1 is SGHAT and CDR2 is FQNNGV in the germline V gene. J was trimmed by 3 bases and V by 3 bases; bases with no gene match: 8. CDR3 length: 15 residues. The CDR3 protein is CASSFAATGRYEQYF. DNA for the CDR3: TGTGCCAGCAGCTTCGCCGCGACAGGGCGCTACGAGCAGTACTTC. Based on the CDR3 plus reference TRBV11-2 and TRBJ2-7, the full variable domain is EAGVAQSPRYKIIEKRQSVAFWCNPISGHATLYWYQQILGQGPKLLIQFQNNGVVDDSQLPKDRFSAERLKGVDSTLKIQPAKLEDSAVYLCASSFAATGRYEQYFGPGTRLTVT.

This clonotype was seen at least ten times. V and J are TRBV28 and TRBJ2-7; a possible D gene is TRBD1 (6 bases). Looked up from germline, CDR1 is MDHEN and CDR2 is SYDVKM. Trimming removed 1 base at V and 2 bases at J, with 12 bases between. The CDR3 covers 15 residues. The CDR3 is CASSLFGGYAYEQYF. CDR3 DNA sequence: TGTGCCAGCAGTTTATTTGGGGGCTATGCCTACGAGCAGTACTTC.

This clonotype was seen ten or more times. The CDR3 loop reads CASSPPVPGVGGEEQYF. CDR3 sequence (DNA): TGTGCCAGCAGCCCCCCAGTACCGGGAGTTGGGGGTGAGGAGCAGTACTTC. This chain links TRBV7-9 with TRBJ2-7, with a weak D call TRBD2 (6 bases). V lost 5 bases and J lost 7, with 27 bases in between. Germline V gene sequence: CDR1 SEHNR, CDR2 FQNEAQ (reference sequence). The CDR3 has 17 amino acids. Looking up the rest from reference TRBV7-9 and TRBJ2-7 gives the full variable domain: DTGVSQNPRHKITKRGQNVTFRCDPISEHNRLYWYRQTLGQGPEFLTYFQNEAQLEKSRLLSDRFSAERPKGSFSTLEIQRTEQGDSAMYLCASSPPVPGVGGEEQYFGPGTRLTVT.

Notes on this clonotype: A much more abundant neighbour one base away suggests this may be a read error. The chain uses TRBV7-9 and TRBJ1-6; D uncertain. CDR1 and CDR2 from the germline V gene are SEHNR and FQNEAQ (reference sequence). V shed 4 bases and J shed 5 bases, with 15 bases lying between them. This CDR3 has 16 residues. The chain's CDR3 is CASSSSPVVDNSPLHF. The CDR3 nucleotides read TGTGCCAGCAGCTCATCGCCCGTGGTCGATAATTCACCCCTCCACTTT.

This clonotype was picked up many times. This chain connects TRBV5-4 to TRBJ1-1; D call uncertain. The germline V gene encodes CDR1 SGHNT and CDR2 YYREEE (reference sequence). The germline V and J ends were trimmed by 0 bases and 3 bases, with 15 bases remaining between them. This CDR3 is built from 16 residues. The DNA of the CDR3 is TGTGCCAGCAGCTTGGGGGCTGGTGCTGGGTACACTGAAGCTTTCTTT. Its translation is CASSLGAGAGYTEAFF.

This clonotype was seen ten or more times. The gene calls are TRBV6-1 and TRBJ2-7; 8 bases are a match to TRBD1. This CDR3 has 17 amino acids. The germline CDR1 and CDR2 sequences are MNHNS and SASEGT. Unmatched junction bases numbered 8, after V lost 1 base and J lost 0 bases. The CDR3 DNA is TGTGCCAGCAGTGAAGAGGCGTGGGACAGGCTCTCCTACGAGCAGTACTTC. Amino acid sequence: CASSEEAWDRLSYEQYF.

The V gene is TRBV29-1, the J gene TRBJ2-2, with D unresolved. The CDR3 is made up of 14 amino acids. Deletions cut 2 bases from V and 1 base from J, with 8 bases between. Germline V gene sequence: CDR1 SQVTM, CDR2 ANQGSEA. The CDR3 sequence: CSVELRVNTGELFF. The CDR3 nucleotides read TGCAGCGTTGAACTTCGGGTGAACACCGGGGAGCTGTTTTTT.

This clonotype was counted at least ten times. The chain joins TRBV11-2 to TRBJ2-7; 8 bases fit TRBD2. The germline gives CDR1 SGHAT, CDR2 FQNNGV. After removal of 7 bases from V and 2 bases from J, the junction contained 7 bases not matched to a gene. The length of the CDR3 is 14 residues. Here the CDR3 reads CASNNGGLAYEQYF. For the CDR3, the DNA is TGTGCCAGCAACAATGGGGGACTAGCCTACGAGCAGTACTTC.

The J gene is TRBJ2-5, the V gene TRBV13; weak D call: TRBD1 (6 bases). Trimming took off 5 bases at V and 6 bases at J, with 16 bases between the two ends. CDR1 and CDR2 (germline): PRHDT, FYEKMQ (reference sequence). This CDR3 has 14 amino acids. The CDR3 spells CASSPGHAIQTQYF. The CDR3 DNA follows: TGTGCCAGCAGCCCGGGACATGCAATTCAGACCCAGTACTTC.

The chain links TRBV12-3 or TRBV12-4 to TRBJ2-1; D call uncertain. With 6 bases removed from V and 5 bases from J, the gap between germline ends came to 8 bases. The CDR3 contains 12 residues. The CDR3 sequence is CASSPLNNEQFF. The CDR3 nucleotides are TGTGCCAGCAGCCCCCTTAACAATGAGCAGTTCTTC.

This clonotype showed up many times. The chain links TRBV24-1 to TRBJ1-5; tentative D call: TRBD1 (5 bases). The germline V and J ends were trimmed by 4 bases and 5 bases, with 11 bases remaining between them. This CDR3 comprises 14 residues. Germline-derived CDR1 and CDR2 are KGHDR and SFDVKD. The DNA for the CDR3 is TGTGCCACCAGTGACAATTTAGGGGATCAGCCCCAGCATTTT. Translation gives CATSDNLGDQPQHF.

This clonotype was observed at least ten times. This chain links TRBV6-6 with TRBJ1-5; D possibly corresponds to TRBD1 (6 bases). V gave up 7 bases and J gave up 0 bases, with 16 bases separating them. Germline values: CDR1 MNHNY, CDR2 SVGAGI (reference sequence). The CDR3 covers 16 residues. The CDR3 DNA follows: TGTGCCAGCACCAGGACAGAATTATATAGCAATCAGCCCCAGCATTTT. It encodes CASTRTELYSNQPQHF.

As for this clonotype: A read error may be the cause here, since a much bigger clone is one base away. V is TRBV5-6 and J is TRBJ2-7; D perhaps matches TRBD1 (5 bases). This CDR3 comprises 14 residues. Germline CDR1 reads SGHDT; CDR2 reads YYEEEE. V gave up 4 bases and J gave up 3 bases, with 14 bases separating them. CDR3 bases: TGTGCCAGCAGCCGAGACGACAGATTCTACGAGCAGTACTTC. Protein product: CASSRDDRFYEQYF.

This clonotype was observed a few times. The gene calls are TRBV4-1 and TRBJ2-1; 8 bases are shared with TRBD2. The trim removed 3 bases at V and 3 bases at J, leaving 13 bases unmatched. Germline V CDR1 and CDR2: MGHRA, YSYEKL. CDR3 length equals 18 residues. CDR3 amino acids: CASSQQRGLDKHYNEQFF. CDR3 sequence (DNA): TGCGCCAGCAGCCAGCAGCGGGGGTTAGATAAACACTACAATGAGCAGTTCTTC.

This clonotype was seen only a few times. This chain joins TRBV4-3 and TRBJ2-6; no clear D gene. Trimming removed 0 bases at V and 0 bases at J, with 9 bases between. This CDR3 is built from 17 residues. Germline V gives CDR1 LGHNA, CDR2 YSLEER. The CDR3 nucleotides are TGCGCCAGCAGCCAAGAAGAAGGGTCCTCTGGGGCCAACGTCCTGACTTTC. This sequence encodes CASSQEEGSSGANVLTF.

This clonotype showed up many times. This rearrangement joins TRBV6-4 to TRBJ2-3, with 8 positions matching TRBD2. V was clipped by 2 bases and J by 4 bases; unmatched bases: 2. Looked up from germline, CDR1 is MRHNA and CDR2 is SNTAGT. The CDR3 is made up of 14 amino acids. CDR3 DNA: TGTGCCAGCAGTGACCCGGGACTAGCAGATACGCAGTATTTT. Translation gives CASSDPGLADTQYF.

Ten or more counts support this clonotype. This chain links TRBV5-5 with TRBJ2-2; 7 bases map to TRBD1. Trimming cost V 4 bases and J 1 base; bases outside gene matches: 7. This CDR3 region has 16 residues. Germline values: CDR1 SGHKS, CDR2 YYEKEE (reference sequence). This CDR3 reads CASSQGTVMNTGELFF. The DNA for the CDR3 is TGTGCCAGCAGCCAAGGGACAGTGATGAACACCGGGGAGCTGTTTTTT.

This clonotype was picked up a small number of times. V usage is TRBV3-1 and J usage is TRBJ2-7, with D tentatively TRBD1 or TRBD2 (6 bases each). Per germline, CDR1 LGHDT and CDR2 YNNKEL (reference sequence). The germline V and J ends were trimmed by 0 bases and 3 bases, with 12 bases remaining between them. The CDR3 loop spans 15 amino acids. This chain's CDR3 is CASSQDWGAFYEQYF. The CDR3 DNA reads as TGTGCCAGCAGCCAAGATTGGGGGGCGTTCTACGAGCAGTACTTC.

This clonotype was seen many times. The V gene is TRBV4-1, the J gene TRBJ2-2, with TRBD2 as a possible D gene (6 bases). Germline values: CDR1 MGHRA, CDR2 YSYEKL. This CDR3 is 16 amino acids long. Trimming cost V 4 bases and J 3 bases, with 15 bases left between them. The CDR3 protein is CASSPGVGLDTGELFF. The CDR3 DNA reads TGCGCCAGCAGCCCGGGAGTAGGGTTGGACACCGGGGAGCTGTTTTTT.